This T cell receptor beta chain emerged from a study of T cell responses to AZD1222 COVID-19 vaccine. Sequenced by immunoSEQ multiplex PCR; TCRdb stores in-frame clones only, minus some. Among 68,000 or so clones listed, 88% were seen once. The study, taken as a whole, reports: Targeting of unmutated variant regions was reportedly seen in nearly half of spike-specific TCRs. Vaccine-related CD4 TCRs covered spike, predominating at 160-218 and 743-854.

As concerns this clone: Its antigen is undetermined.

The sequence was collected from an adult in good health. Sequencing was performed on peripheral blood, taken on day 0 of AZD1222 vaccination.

The CDR3 here is CSVQGAIGQPQHF. For the CDR3, the DNA is TGCAGCGTTCAGGGGGCGATAGGACAGCCCCAGCATTTT. The V gene is TRBV29-1, the J gene TRBJ1-5; 8 bases are shared with TRBD1. The CDR3 spans 13 residues. The trim removed 5 bases at V and 7 bases at J, leaving 7 bases unmatched. The germline V gene has CDR1 SQVTM and CDR2 ANQGSEA.